This is a list of T cell receptor beta chains from one sample in a study of CD8 T cells in Susac syndrome. TCRdb reanalysed the immunoSEQ multiplex PCR reads using MiXCR and keeps one entry per CDR3 protein. The sample holds around 300,000 distinct CDR3 sequences; 92% are singletons and the top ten take over 0.065%. The specimen was CD4+ T cells from PBMCs. The origin of the receptors is a human donor with multiple sclerosis. The CDR3 runs from the conserved cysteine through the conserved F or W. A D gene is named only where the DNA matches it firmly. Size values are once, few and many counts, or a class for expanded clones, and some rows have none.

NA	NA	TRBV12-3/TRBV12-4	TRBJ1-1	TGTGCCAGCAGTTTAGTTATGAACACTGAAGCTTTCTTT	CASSLVMNTEAFF
NA	NA	TRBV7-2	TRBJ1-3	TGTGCCAGCAGCCGGAAGAAGGGCGACTCTGGAAACACCATATATTTT	CASSRKKGDSGNTIYF
once	NA	TRBV19	TRBJ2-7	TGTGCCAGTAGTATGACAGGTCAAAGGATTGACGAGCAGTACTTC	CASSMTGQRIDEQYF
NA	NA	TRBV9	TRBJ1-1	TGTGCCAGCAGCGTAGACCAGGGCTACACTGAAGCTTTCTTT	CASSVDQGYTEAFF
few	NA	TRBV5-1	TRBJ1-2	TGTGCCAGCAGCTTAGATTTCTATGGCTACACCTTC	CASSLDFYGYTF
NA	NA	TRBV7-8	TRBJ2-5	TGTGCCAGCAGCTTAGCGGGGAGCCGGGAGACCCAGTACTTC	CASSLAGSRETQYF
NA	TRBD2	TRBV6-2/TRBV6-3	TRBJ2-3	TGTGCCAGCAGTGACCGGAGGGAGGGCTCAGATACGCAGTATTTT	CASSDRREGSDTQYF
NA	NA	TRBV27	TRBJ2-7	TGTGCCAGCAGTTTACGCAGGGGGGGCTACGAGCAGTACTTC	CASSLRRGGYEQYF
NA	NA	TRBV6-6	TRBJ2-5	TGTGCCAGCAGGGAGGGAGGTCAGACCCAGTACTTC	CASREGGQTQYF
NA	NA	TRBV2	TRBJ2-3	TGTGCCAGCAGGGTCAGGGAGGGCACAGATACGCAGTATTTT	CASRVREGTDTQYF
once	NA	TRBV5-1	TRBJ1-1	TGCGCCAGCAGCTTGGTGATCGGGGGCTCGCGCACTGAAGCTTTCTTT	CASSLVIGGSRTEAFF
once	NA	TRBV4-3	TRBJ2-1	TGCGCCAGCAGCCAAAGGTTTGGCAGGGGAAGAGCTAATGAGCAGTTCTTC	CASSQRFGRGRANEQFF
NA	NA	TRBV14	TRBJ2-5	TGTGCCAGCAGCCAAGTGTCAGGCGAGGGGTTCTCCACCCCCATACCGCAAGAGACCCAGTACTTC	CASSQVSGEGFSTPIPQETQYF
NA	TRBD1	TRBV6-6	TRBJ1-4	TGTGCCAGCAACATCTTAAGGACAGGGAATGAAAAACTGTTTTTT	CASNILRTGNEKLFF
NA	TRBD1	TRBV9	TRBJ1-1	TGTGCCAGCAGCCCCTACCAGGGGGGGTTCCCCATGAACACTGAAGCTTTCTTT	CASSPYQGGFPMNTEAFF
NA	NA	TRBV7-2	TRBJ1-1	TGTGCCAGCAGCACAGACCGCGGAGGCACTGAAGCTTTCTTT	CASSTDRGGTEAFF
NA	NA	TRBV19	TRBJ2-4	TGTGCCAGTAGTGCCCCACGCGGGACATCCCGAAACATTCAGTACTTC	CASSAPRGTSRNIQYF
NA	TRBD2	TRBV27	TRBJ2-3	TGTGCCAGCAGTTTTTCCGGGACTAGCGGGGGCGATACGCAGTATTTT	CASSFSGTSGGDTQYF
NA	NA	TRBV5-4	TRBJ2-5	TGTGCCAGCAGCTTGGTCTCAAACCAAGAGACCCAGTACTTC	CASSLVSNQETQYF
once	TRBD1	TRBV20-1	TRBJ1-4	TGCAGTGCAAAAGACAGGGGGCGGTTGGGTGAAAAACTGTTTTTT	CSAKDRGRLGEKLFF
NA	NA	TRBV11-2	TRBJ2-4	TGTGCCAGCAGCGGAGGGTTAGCCAAAAACATTCAGTACTTC	CASSGGLAKNIQYF